This T cell receptor beta chain was sequenced during a study of blood T cell repertoires in COVID-19. As for the study in general: Samples came from the United States, Italy and Spain, spanning acute and convalescent COVID-19. In each case, the material was cDNA or gDNA derived from T cells, B-cell-depleted T cells, or PBMCs.

CDR1 and CDR2 from the germline V gene are SGDLS and YYNGEE. Trimming removed 0 bases at V and 0 bases at J, with 8 bases between. The CDR3 contains 15 residues. Original handling: Quantification of nucleated cells was approximated via reference gene primer amplification. This table comes from immunoSEQ multiplex PCR, and its TCRdb copy is limited to in-frame clones, with some not included. The V and J calls and the clone size are those of that table, but D and trimming were determined from the DNA. The data show approximately 250,000 clones, with around 86% seen just once and about 8.6% held by the top ten.

The chain employs TRBV9 and TRBJ2-3; D may be TRBD2 (6 bases). The source material was peripheral blood. The clonotype was recovered from a man in his forties with active or convalescent COVID-19. Written as DNA, the CDR3 is TGTGCCAGCAGCGTAGCGGGGGACAGCACAGATACGCAGTATTTT. This gives the protein CASSVAGDSTDTQYF. Filled out from reference TRBV9 and TRBJ2-3, the complete variable domain reads DSGVTQTPKHLITATGQRVTLRCSPRSGDLSVYWYQQSLDQGLQFLIQYYNGEERAKGNILERFSAQQFPDLHSELNLSSLELGDSALYFCASSVAGDSTDTQYFGPGTRLTVL.